This T cell receptor (beta chain) was identified in a study of blood T cell repertoires in COVID-19. As for the study in general: Sources were T cells, B-cell-depleted T cells, or PBMCs; the material itself was cDNA or gDNA.

The assay was immunoSEQ multiplex PCR, and TCRdb's table has in-frame clones only and misses some. The sample lists about 210,000 clones, less than 90% seen once, with over 9.5% in the top ten. The CDR3 runs to 15 residues. The germline V gene encodes CDR1 KGHSH and CDR2 LQKENI. Between the trimmed V and J ends, which lost 2 bases and 3 bases, there was a span of 13 bases. The sequenced sample consisted of peripheral blood. This sequence joins TRBV18 and TRBJ1-2; tentatively, D is TRBD1 (5 bases). The sequence came from a woman aged 80 or over with COVID-19, enrolled during active disease. The CDR3 loop is CASSPGAGTYYGYTF. CDR3 coding DNA: TGTGCCAGCTCACCAGGGGCAGGTACCTACTATGGCTACACCTTC.